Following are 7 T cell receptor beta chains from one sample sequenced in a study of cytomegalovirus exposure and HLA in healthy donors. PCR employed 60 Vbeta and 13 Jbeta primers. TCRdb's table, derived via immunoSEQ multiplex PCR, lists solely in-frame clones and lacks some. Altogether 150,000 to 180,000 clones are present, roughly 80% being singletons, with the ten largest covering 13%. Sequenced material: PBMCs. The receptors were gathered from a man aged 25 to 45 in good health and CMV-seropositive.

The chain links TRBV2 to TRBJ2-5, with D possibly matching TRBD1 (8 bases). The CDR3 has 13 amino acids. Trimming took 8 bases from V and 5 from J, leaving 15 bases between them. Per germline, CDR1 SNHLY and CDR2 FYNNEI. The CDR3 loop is CASEDREGETQYF. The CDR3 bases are TGTGCCAGCGAGGACAGGGAGGGGGAGACCCAGTACTTC. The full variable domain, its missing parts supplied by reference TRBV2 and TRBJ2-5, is EPEVTQTPSHQVTQMGQEVILRCVPISNHLYFYWYRQILGQKVEFLVSFYNNEISEKSEIFDDQFSVERPDGSNFTLKIRSTKLEDSAMYFCASEDREGETQYFGPGTRLLVL.

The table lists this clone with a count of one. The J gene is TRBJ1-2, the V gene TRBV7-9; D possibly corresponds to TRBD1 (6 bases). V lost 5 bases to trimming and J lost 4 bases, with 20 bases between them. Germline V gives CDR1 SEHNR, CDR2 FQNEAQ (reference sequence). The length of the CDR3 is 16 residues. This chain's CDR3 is CASSQSVQGSTYGYTF. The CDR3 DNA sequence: TGTGCCAGCAGCCAAAGCGTCCAGGGGAGTACCTATGGCTACACCTTC. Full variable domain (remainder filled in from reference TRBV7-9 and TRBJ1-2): DTGVSQNPRHKITKRGQNVTFRCDPISEHNRLYWYRQTLGQGPEFLTYFQNEAQLEKSRLLSDRFSAERPKGSFSTLEIQRTEQGDSAMYLCASSQSVQGSTYGYTFGSGTRLTVV.

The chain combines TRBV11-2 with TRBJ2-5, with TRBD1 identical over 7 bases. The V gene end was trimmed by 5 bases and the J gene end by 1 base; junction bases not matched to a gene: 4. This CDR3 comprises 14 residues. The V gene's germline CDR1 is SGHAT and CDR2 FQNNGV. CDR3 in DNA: TGTGCCAGCAGCGTGACAGGGACCCAAGAGACCCAGTACTTC. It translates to CASSVTGTQETQYF.

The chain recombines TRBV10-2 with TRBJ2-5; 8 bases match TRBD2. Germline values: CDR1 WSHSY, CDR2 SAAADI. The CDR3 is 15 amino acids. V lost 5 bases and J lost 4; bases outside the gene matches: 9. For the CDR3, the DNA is TGCGCCAGCAGTAGTAGCGGGACCTACCGAGAGACCCAGTACTTC. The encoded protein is CASSSSGTYRETQYF.

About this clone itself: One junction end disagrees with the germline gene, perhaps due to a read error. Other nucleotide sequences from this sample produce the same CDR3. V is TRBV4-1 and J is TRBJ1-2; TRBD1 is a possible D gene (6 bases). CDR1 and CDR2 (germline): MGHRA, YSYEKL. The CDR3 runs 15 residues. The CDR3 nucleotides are TGTGCCAGCAGCCCCACCGGGACACCTAACTATGGCTACACCTTC. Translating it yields CASSPTGTPNYGYTF.

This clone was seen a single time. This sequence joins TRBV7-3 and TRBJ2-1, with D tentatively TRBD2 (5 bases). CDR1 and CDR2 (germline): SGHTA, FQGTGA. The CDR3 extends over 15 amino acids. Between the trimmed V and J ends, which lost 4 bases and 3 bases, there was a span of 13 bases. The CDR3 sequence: CASSSRKSGYNEQFF. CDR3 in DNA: TGTGCCAGCAGCTCCCGAAAAAGCGGCTACAATGAGCAGTTCTTC.

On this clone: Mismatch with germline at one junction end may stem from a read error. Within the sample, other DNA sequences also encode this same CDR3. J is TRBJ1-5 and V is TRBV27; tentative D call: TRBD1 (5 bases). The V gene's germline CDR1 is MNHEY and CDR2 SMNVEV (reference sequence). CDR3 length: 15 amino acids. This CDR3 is CASSLSGVGGMPQHF. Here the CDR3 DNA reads TGCGCCAGCAGTTTATCGGGTGTGGGGGGGATGCCCCAGCATTTT.